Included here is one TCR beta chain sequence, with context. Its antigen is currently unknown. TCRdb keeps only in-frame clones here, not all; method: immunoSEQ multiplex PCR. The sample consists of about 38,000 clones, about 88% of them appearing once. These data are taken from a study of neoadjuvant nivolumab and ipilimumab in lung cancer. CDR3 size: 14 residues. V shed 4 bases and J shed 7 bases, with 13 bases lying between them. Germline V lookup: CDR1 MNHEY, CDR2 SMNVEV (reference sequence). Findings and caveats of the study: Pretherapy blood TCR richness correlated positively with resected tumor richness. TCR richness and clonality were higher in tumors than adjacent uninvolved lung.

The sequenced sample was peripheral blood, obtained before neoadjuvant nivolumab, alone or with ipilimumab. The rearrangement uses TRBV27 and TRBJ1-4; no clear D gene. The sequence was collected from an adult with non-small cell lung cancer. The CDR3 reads CASSWGGKGEKLFF. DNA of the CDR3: TGTGCCAGCAGTTGGGGAGGAAAGGGTGAAAAACTGTTTTTT.